A single sample gave rise to the 29 T cell receptor beta chains below, sequenced in a study of immune cell composition in non-small cell lung cancer. TCRdb's copy holds only in-frame clones and misses some; the assay was immunoSEQ multiplex PCR. The sample has about 10,000 clones; roughly 60% are singletons. The specimen was lung tumor tissue. These receptors all stem from a human donor with non-small cell lung cancer.

This clone has just a few counts. The rearrangement joins TRBV29-1 to TRBJ1-2; D may be TRBD1 (6 bases). The germline CDR1 and CDR2 sequences are SQVTM and ANQGSEA. V was shortened by 7 bases and J by 7 bases, with 13 bases between the two germline ends. The CDR3 spans 11 residues. CDR3 region: CSAEGVGGYTF. CDR3 coding DNA: TGCAGCGCCGAGGGGGTTGGTGGCTACACCTTC.

This chain uses TRBV5-8 with TRBJ2-5; 10 bases match TRBD2. The germline CDR1 and CDR2 sequences are SGHTS and YDEGEE. V dropped 2 bases and J dropped 3; count of bases not matched to a gene: 4. The CDR3 has 15 amino acids. The CDR3 nucleotides read TGTGCCAGCAGCTTCGGGCTAGCGGGAGAAGAGACCCAGTACTTC. Its protein is CASSFGLAGEETQYF.

The chain combines TRBV10-3 with TRBJ2-7, with 7 bases lining up with TRBD1. The CDR3 has 16 amino acids. The V gene's germline CDR1 is ENHRY and CDR2 SYGVKD. J gave up 0 bases and V 4 bases, and 9 bases lay outside the gene matches. The CDR3 DNA reads TGTGCCATCAGTGGAACAGGGGCCCTTCTCTCCTACGAGCAGTACTTC. Translating gives CAISGTGALLSYEQYF.

The chain employs TRBV10-2 and TRBJ2-1, with TRBD1 matching over 9 bases. J gave up 10 bases and V 2 bases, and 3 bases lay outside the gene matches. CDR3 size: 13 residues. In germline, CDR1 is WSHSY, CDR2 SAAADI. The CDR3 DNA reads TGCGCCAGCAGTGAGCTGGGACAGGGCGAGCAGTTCTTC. Protein: CASSELGQGEQFF.

This clone is medium-sized within its sample. V gene TRBV18 combines with J gene TRBJ1-1; TRBD1 agrees at 9 bases. V lost 3 bases to trimming and J lost 1 base; unmatched junction nucleotides: 0. The CDR3 is made up of 14 amino acids. Germline CDR1 reads KGHSH; CDR2 reads LQKENI. The CDR3 DNA reads as TGTGCCAGCTCACCGGGACAGGGGAACACTGAAGCTTTCTTT. Encoded protein: CASSPGQGNTEAFF.

The chain couples TRBV6-5 to TRBJ2-7, with D possibly matching TRBD2 (6 bases). CDR3 length equals 14 residues. Germline V gives CDR1 MNHEY, CDR2 SVGAGI. V was cut by 0 bases and J by 5 bases, with 11 bases left in between. The CDR3 DNA follows: TGTGCCAGCAGTTACTCGATAGGCGGGAACGAGCAGTACTTC. Amino acids: CASSYSIGGNEQYF.

V gene TRBV7-3 combines with J gene TRBJ1-5; D is ambiguous. CDR1 SGHTA and CDR2 FQGTGA come from the germline V gene. This CDR3 region has 11 residues. With 11 bases removed from V and 3 bases from J, the gap between germline ends came to 8 bases. Written as DNA, the CDR3 is TGTGCCGGTAGAAACAATCAGCCCCAGCATTTT. Translation gives CAGRNNQPQHF.

This chain joins TRBV28 and TRBJ1-5; a weak D match, TRBD1 (6 bases). This CDR3 comprises 14 residues. V shed 6 bases and J shed 6 bases, with 15 bases lying between them. Germline values: CDR1 MDHEN, CDR2 SYDVKM. CDR3 loop: CASRRGTGSQPQHF. The CDR3 bases are TGTGCCAGCAGGCGAGGCACAGGGAGTCAGCCCCAGCATTTT.

This chain connects TRBV5-4 to TRBJ1-1; D not certain. The CDR3 extends over 15 amino acids. Germline assignment: CDR1 SGHNT and CDR2 YYREEE (reference sequence). V was trimmed by 0 bases and J by 3 bases, leaving 12 bases between them. CDR3 nucleotide sequence: TGTGCCAGCAGCTTGGCCCTAAACCGGGACACTGAAGCTTTCTTT. Encoded protein: CASSLALNRDTEAFF.

CDR3 in amino acids: CASSLALAGVGELFF. DNA for the CDR3: TGCGCCAGCAGCTTGGCACTAGCGGGAGTCGGGGAGCTGTTTTTT. The rearrangement joins TRBV5-1 to TRBJ2-2; 11 bases match TRBD2. Germline CDR1 reads SGHRS; CDR2 reads YFSETQ. V shed 0 bases and J 7 bases; nucleotides not matched to a gene: 2. The CDR3 contains 15 residues.

Within the sample, this clone is medium-sized. This CDR3 is CASSASGTYPYEQYF. CDR3 DNA sequence: TGTGCCAGCAGTGCATCGGGGACATACCCCTACGAGCAGTACTTC. The chain uses TRBV27 and TRBJ2-7; D is perhaps TRBD1 (6 bases). Germline V gives CDR1 MNHEY, CDR2 SMNVEV (reference sequence). The CDR3 totals 15 residues. Trimming cost V 5 bases and J 2 bases, with 16 bases left between them.

This clone has more than one count but fewer than ten. The chain couples TRBV2 to TRBJ2-3; 8 nucleotides agree with TRBD2. The CDR3 covers 14 residues. Germline loops: CDR1 SNHLY, CDR2 FYNNEI. Germline trimming cut 8 bases from V and 1 base from J; bases unmatched to any gene: 5. This CDR3 reads CASFAGGGTDTQYF. The CDR3 DNA reads TGTGCCAGCTTTGCGGGAGGCGGCACAGATACGCAGTATTTT.

This clone was observed once. The chain recombines TRBV27 with TRBJ1-1; possible D gene TRBD1, 5 bases. Germline CDR1 is MNHEY and CDR2 is SMNVEV (reference sequence). The CDR3 loop spans 15 amino acids. V was shortened by 5 bases and J by 0 bases, with 13 bases between the two germline ends. The CDR3 loop reads CASSLNRQLNTEAFF. In DNA, the CDR3 is TGTGCCAGCAGTCTCAACAGACAGCTGAACACTGAAGCTTTCTTT.

CDR3 nucleotides: TGTGCCAGCAGTGAACCCTTCATAGGACAGGGGGTAAAGACCCAGTACTTC. Its translation: CASSEPFIGQGVKTQYF. The chain uses TRBV28 and TRBJ2-5; 10 bases map to TRBD1. This CDR3 comprises 17 residues. Germline loops: CDR1 MDHEN, CDR2 SYDVKM. Germline trimming cut 5 bases from V and 6 bases from J; bases unmatched to any gene: 15.

The chain combines TRBV6-5 with TRBJ1-5; no clear D. Deletions cut 4 bases from V and 3 bases from J, with 16 bases between. Germline V CDR1 and CDR2: MNHEY, SVGAGI. The CDR3 has 16 residues. The CDR3: CASSCPLAGNNQPQHF. The CDR3, as DNA: TGTGCCAGCAGTTGCCCCTTGGCGGGTAACAATCAGCCCCAGCATTTT.

This clone occurred a few times. V is TRBV6-5 and J is TRBJ2-7; 8 nucleotides line up with TRBD1. V shed 6 bases and J 6 bases; nucleotides not matched to a gene: 7. In germline, CDR1 is MNHEY, CDR2 SVGAGI. The CDR3 length is 13 residues. DNA for the CDR3: TGTGCCAGCAGCAATGACAGGGGTCCCGAGCAGTACTTC. Its translation: CASSNDRGPEQYF.

This chain links TRBV4-2 with TRBJ2-7; no clear D. Germline CDR1 reads LGHNA; CDR2 reads YNFKEQ. This CDR3 comprises 14 residues. Trimming pared 0 bases from V and 0 bases from J, leaving 6 bases between. The CDR3 reads CASSQDAASYEQYF. The CDR3 nucleotides are TGTGCCAGCAGCCAAGACGCGGCCTCCTACGAGCAGTACTTC.

The chain joins TRBV2 to TRBJ2-7, with D perhaps matching TRBD2 (6 bases). V dropped 1 base and J dropped 5 bases, with 12 bases sitting between them. The CDR3 is 14 residues long. Germline V gene sequence: CDR1 SNHLY, CDR2 FYNNEI. The DNA of the CDR3 is TGTGCCAGCAGTGAAGGACAAAGGGAGGACGAGCAGTACTTC. Its protein is CASSEGQREDEQYF.

The sample holds a few counts of this clone. This chain connects TRBV28 to TRBJ2-7, with D maybe TRBD1 (5 bases). The CDR3 consists of 16 residues. V was clipped by 5 bases and J by 4 bases, with 21 bases between them. Germline V gene data show CDR1 as MDHEN and CDR2 as SYDVKM. The CDR3 DNA is TGTGCCAGCAGTACTTTAGTAGACAGCCCGCGGTACGAGCAGTACTTC. Its translation: CASSTLVDSPRYEQYF.

Relative to its sample, this clone is medium-sized (0.01 to 0.1%). The chain joins TRBV4-1 to TRBJ2-1; a weak D match, TRBD1 (5 bases). Trimming removed 5 bases at V and 6 bases at J, with 14 bases between. The CDR3 is 14 residues long. The germline V gene has CDR1 MGHRA and CDR2 YSYEKL. The CDR3 DNA reads TGCGCCAGCAGCTCGCACGACAGACGCAATGAGCAGTTCTTC. It is translated as CASSSHDRRNEQFF.

This clone was seen only once. DNA for the CDR3: TGTGCCAGCCGGGCCGACAGGGGCACCGGGGAGCTGTTTTTT. Translating it yields CASRADRGTGELFF. The chain couples TRBV7-3 to TRBJ2-2; 8 nucleotides agree with TRBD1. The CDR3 totals 14 residues. Germline values: CDR1 SGHTA, CDR2 FQGTGA. V lost 8 bases, J lost 4 bases, and 6 bases stayed unmatched.

The genes are TRBV28 and TRBJ2-4, with 7 bases lining up with TRBD1. The CDR3 sequence is 14 residues long. V was clipped by 3 bases and J by 7 bases; unmatched bases: 6. Germline V gives CDR1 MDHEN, CDR2 SYDVKM. The CDR3 DNA sequence: TGTGCCAGCAGTTTCGAGCAGGGGGTGAACATTCAGTACTTC. Residues: CASSFEQGVNIQYF.

The chain joins TRBV28 to TRBJ2-7, with 7 nucleotides matching TRBD2. J was trimmed by 3 bases and V by 5 bases; bases with no gene match: 10. The CDR3 runs 15 residues. The V gene's germline CDR1 is MDHEN and CDR2 SYDVKM. The CDR3 region has the DNA TGTGCCAGCAGTACCGTTCCCCGGGGGGTCTACGAGCAGTACTTC. Amino acid sequence: CASSTVPRGVYEQYF. Full variable domain (missing parts from reference TRBV28 and TRBJ2-7): DVKVTQSSRYLVKRTGEKVFLECVQDMDHENMFWYRQDPGLGLRLIYFSYDVKMKEKGDIPEGYSVSREKKERFSLILESASTNQTSMYLCASSTVPRGVYEQYFGPGTRLTVT.

This chain joins TRBV9 and TRBJ2-4, with 9 bases lining up with TRBD2. CDR3 length: 16 amino acids. V lost 0 bases and J lost 8; bases outside the gene matches: 9. Per germline, CDR1 SGDLS and CDR2 YYNGEE. The CDR3 protein is CASSVGLAGPYHIQYF. For the CDR3, the DNA is TGTGCCAGCAGCGTAGGGCTAGCGGGACCATACCACATTCAGTACTTC. Full variable domain (remainder filled in from reference TRBV9 and TRBJ2-4): DSGVTQTPKHLITATGQRVTLRCSPRSGDLSVYWYQQSLDQGLQFLIQYYNGEERAKGNILERFSAQQFPDLHSELNLSSLELGDSALYFCASSVGLAGPYHIQYFGAGTRLSVL.

In DNA form, the CDR3 reads TGTGCCAGCAGTCTGGACAGATTTCAGCCCCAGCATTTT. It is translated as CASSLDRFQPQHF. The V and J genes are TRBV7-2 and TRBJ1-5; a weak D match, TRBD1 (6 bases). Germline V gene data show CDR1 as SGHTA and CDR2 as FQGNSA. This CDR3 comprises 13 residues. Trimming removed 6 bases at V and 6 bases at J, with 12 bases between.

The CDR3 nucleotides are TGTGCCAGCAGCGTTAGGAGAAGCTCCTACGAGCAGTACTTC. Translated: CASSVRRSSYEQYF. The V gene is TRBV11-2, the J gene TRBJ2-7; the D is unclear. The V end lost 5 bases, the J end lost 0 bases, and 11 bases lay between the germline ends. The CDR3 sequence is 14 residues long. Germline CDR1 SGHAT, CDR2 FQNNGV.

The CDR3 sequence: CASKEEGWTEAFF. The CDR3 DNA reads as TGTGCCAGTAAAGAGGAAGGATGGACTGAAGCTTTCTTT. The V and J genes are TRBV19 and TRBJ1-1; D is ambiguous. CDR3 size: 13 residues. V lost 7 bases, J lost 5 bases, and 14 bases lay in between. Germline CDR1 is LNHDA and CDR2 is SQIVND (reference sequence).

This clone was seen a single time. The V and J genes are TRBV28 and TRBJ1-1; 7 nucleotides align to TRBD1. V gave up 4 bases and J gave up 6 bases; unmatched junction bases: 5. CDR1 is MDHEN and CDR2 is SYDVKM in the germline V gene. The CDR3 contains 13 residues. This CDR3 is CASSWDSSAEAFF. Here the CDR3 DNA reads TGTGCCAGCAGTTGGGACAGTTCAGCTGAAGCTTTCTTT.

The chain uses TRBV5-5 and TRBJ2-7; 7 positions match TRBD2. The CDR3 loop spans 15 amino acids. Germline lookup yields CDR1 SGHKS and CDR2 YYEKEE (reference sequence). J gave up 5 bases and V 4 bases, and 12 bases lay outside the gene matches. The CDR3 loop is CASSVPGGSVHEQYF. CDR3 DNA sequence: TGTGCCAGCAGCGTCCCGGGGGGAAGTGTCCACGAGCAGTACTTC.